This T cell receptor beta chain emerged from a study of blood T cell repertoires in COVID-19. Study details: From the United States, Italy and Spain came samples of acute and convalescent COVID-19.

In the study's own analysis: Quantification of nucleated cells was approximated via reference gene primer amplification. Libraries were prepared by immunoSEQ multiplex PCR; TCRdb keeps only in-frame clonotypes and omits some of them. The DNA was the basis for D and trimming; V, J and clone size are from that table. Of around 140,000 clones in the sample, about 79% are singletons; the top ten hold 4.5% to 5%. J was trimmed by 8 bases and V by 0 bases; bases with no gene match: 4. The CDR3 has 14 amino acids. The germline V gene encodes CDR1 LGHNA and CDR2 YNFKEQ. This chain uses TRBV4-2 with TRBJ2-1, with TRBD1 matching 7 bases. This TCR came from a woman over 75 with active or convalescent COVID-19. Sample: peripheral blood. The CDR3 DNA is TGTGCCAGCAGCCAAGATTACAGGGGCGATGAGCAGTTCTTC. Amino acid sequence: CASSQDYRGDEQFF.